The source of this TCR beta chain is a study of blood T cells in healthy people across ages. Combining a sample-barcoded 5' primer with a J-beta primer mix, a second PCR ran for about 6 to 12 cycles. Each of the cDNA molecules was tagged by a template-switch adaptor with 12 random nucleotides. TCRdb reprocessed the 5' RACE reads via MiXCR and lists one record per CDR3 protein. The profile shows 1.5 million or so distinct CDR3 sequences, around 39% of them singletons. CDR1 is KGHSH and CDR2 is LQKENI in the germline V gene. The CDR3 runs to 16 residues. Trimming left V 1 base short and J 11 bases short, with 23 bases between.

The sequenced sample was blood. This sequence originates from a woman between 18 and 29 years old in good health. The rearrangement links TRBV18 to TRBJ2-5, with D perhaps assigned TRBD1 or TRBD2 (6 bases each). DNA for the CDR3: TGTGCCAGCTCACCACTGATGGAGGGGGGTGGCAATGAGCAGTACTTC. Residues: CASSPLMEGGGNEQYF.